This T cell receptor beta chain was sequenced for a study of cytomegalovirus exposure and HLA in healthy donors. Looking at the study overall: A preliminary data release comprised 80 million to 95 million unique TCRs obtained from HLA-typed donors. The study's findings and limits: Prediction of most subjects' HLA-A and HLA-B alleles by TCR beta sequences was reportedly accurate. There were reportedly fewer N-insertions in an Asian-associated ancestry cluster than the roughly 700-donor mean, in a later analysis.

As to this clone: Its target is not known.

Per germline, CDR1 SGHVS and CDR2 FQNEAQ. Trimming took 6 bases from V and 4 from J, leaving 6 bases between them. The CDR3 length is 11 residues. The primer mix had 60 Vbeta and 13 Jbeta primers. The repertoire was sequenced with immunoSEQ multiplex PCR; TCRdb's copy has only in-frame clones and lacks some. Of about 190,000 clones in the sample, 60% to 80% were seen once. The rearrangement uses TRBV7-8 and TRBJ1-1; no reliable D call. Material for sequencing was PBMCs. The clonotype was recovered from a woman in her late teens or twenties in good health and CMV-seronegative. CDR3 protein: CASRGGTEAFF. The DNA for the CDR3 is TGTGCCAGCAGGGGAGGCACTGAAGCTTTCTTT.